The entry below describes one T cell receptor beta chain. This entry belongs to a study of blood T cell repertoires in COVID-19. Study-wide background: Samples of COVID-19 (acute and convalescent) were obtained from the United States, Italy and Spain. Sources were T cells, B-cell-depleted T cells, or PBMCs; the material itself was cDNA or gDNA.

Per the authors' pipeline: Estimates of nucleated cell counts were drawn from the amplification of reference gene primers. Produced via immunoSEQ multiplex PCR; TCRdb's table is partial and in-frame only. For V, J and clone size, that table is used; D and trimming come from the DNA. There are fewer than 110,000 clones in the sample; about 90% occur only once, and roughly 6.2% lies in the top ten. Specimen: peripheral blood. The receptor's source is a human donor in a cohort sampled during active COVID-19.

The CDR3 nucleotides read TGTGCCAGCAGTTTATTATCGGGGTTCAATGAAAAACTGTTTTTT. Amino acid sequence: CASSLLSGFNEKLFF. The chain has TRBV28 and TRBJ1-4; D gene uncertain. The germline V gene encodes CDR1 MDHEN and CDR2 SYDVKM. The CDR3 runs 15 residues. Trimming pared 1 base from V and 5 bases from J, leaving 11 bases between.